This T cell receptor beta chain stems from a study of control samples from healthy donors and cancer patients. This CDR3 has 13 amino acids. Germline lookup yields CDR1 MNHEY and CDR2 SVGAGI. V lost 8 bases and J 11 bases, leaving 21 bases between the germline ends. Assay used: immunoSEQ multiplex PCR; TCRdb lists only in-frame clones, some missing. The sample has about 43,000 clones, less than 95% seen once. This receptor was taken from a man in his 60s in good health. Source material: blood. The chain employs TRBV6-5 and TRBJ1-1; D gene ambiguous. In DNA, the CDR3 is TGTGCCAGCCTGCCTCCTTACGGGTATGAGGCTTTCTTT. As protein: CASLPPYGYEAFF.